This entry features one T cell receptor beta chain sequence. These data originate in a study of T cell changes during pregnancy in multiple sclerosis. Only in-frame clones appear in the TCRdb table, and some are missing; sequencing was by immunoSEQ multiplex PCR. The repertoire holds about 75,000 clones, with 80% to 95% as singletons. The length of the CDR3 is 17 residues. The V end was cut by 2 bases, the J end by 6 bases, with 20 bases between. Looked up from germline, CDR1 is SGHVS and CDR2 is FQNEAQ. V gene TRBV7-8 combines with J gene TRBJ2-1; TRBD2 might be the D (6 bases). The source was CD4+ T cells from peripheral blood mononuclear cells, collected before pregnancy. This clonotype was obtained from a female donor with multiple sclerosis, enrolled in a pregnancy study. CDR3 in DNA: TGTGCCAGCAGCTTACGAGATAAGGCGGGAAGTGGCAATGAGCAGTTCTTC. Its translation is CASSLRDKAGSGNEQFF.